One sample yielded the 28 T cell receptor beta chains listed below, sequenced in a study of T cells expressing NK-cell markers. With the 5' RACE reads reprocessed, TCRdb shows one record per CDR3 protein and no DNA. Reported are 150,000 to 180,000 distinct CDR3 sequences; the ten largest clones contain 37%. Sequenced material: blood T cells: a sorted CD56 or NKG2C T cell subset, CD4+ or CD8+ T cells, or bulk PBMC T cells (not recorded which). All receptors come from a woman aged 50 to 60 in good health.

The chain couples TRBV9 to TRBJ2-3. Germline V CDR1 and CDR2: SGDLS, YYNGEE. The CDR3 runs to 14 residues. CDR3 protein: CASSADRPTDTQYF.

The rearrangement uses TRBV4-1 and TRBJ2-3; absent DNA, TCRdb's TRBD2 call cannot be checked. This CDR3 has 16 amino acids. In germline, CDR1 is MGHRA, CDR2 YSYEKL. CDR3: CASSQDEGLAADTQYF.

The CDR3 region is CASSGQGGGAEAFF. The V gene is TRBV6-1, the J gene TRBJ1-1; the TCRdb D gene call, TRBD1, has no DNA to confirm it. CDR3 length: 14 residues. Germline CDR1 MNHNS, CDR2 SASEGT.

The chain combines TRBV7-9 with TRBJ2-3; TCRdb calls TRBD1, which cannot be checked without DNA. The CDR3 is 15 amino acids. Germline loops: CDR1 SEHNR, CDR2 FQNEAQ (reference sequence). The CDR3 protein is CASSLRQGITDTQYF.

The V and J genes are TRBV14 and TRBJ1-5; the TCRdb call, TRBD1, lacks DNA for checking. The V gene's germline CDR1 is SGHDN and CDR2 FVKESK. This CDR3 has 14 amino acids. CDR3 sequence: CASSQGGINQPQQF.

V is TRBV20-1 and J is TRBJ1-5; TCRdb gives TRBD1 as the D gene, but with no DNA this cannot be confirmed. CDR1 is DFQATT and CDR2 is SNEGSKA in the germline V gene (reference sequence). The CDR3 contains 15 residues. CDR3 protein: CSARDKEGDGQPQHF.

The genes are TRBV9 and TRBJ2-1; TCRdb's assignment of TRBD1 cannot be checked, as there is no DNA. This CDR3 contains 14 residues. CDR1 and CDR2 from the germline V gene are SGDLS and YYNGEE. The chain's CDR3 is CASTPTTSYNEQFF. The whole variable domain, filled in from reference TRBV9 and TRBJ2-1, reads DSGVTQTPKHLITATGQRVTLRCSPRSGDLSVYWYQQSLDQGLQFLIQYYNGEERAKGNILERFSAQQFPDLHSELNLSSLELGDSALYFCASTPTTSYNEQFFGPGTRLTVL.

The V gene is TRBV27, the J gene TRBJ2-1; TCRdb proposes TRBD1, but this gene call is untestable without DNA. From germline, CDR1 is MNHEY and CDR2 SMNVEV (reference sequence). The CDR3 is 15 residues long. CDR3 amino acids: CASRPGVGAYNEQFF.

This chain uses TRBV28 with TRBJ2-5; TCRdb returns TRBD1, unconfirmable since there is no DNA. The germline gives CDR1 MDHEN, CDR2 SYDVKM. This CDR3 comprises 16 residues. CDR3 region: CASSSTRTGRIETQYF.

The CDR3 loop is CASSTLPPSYNEQFF. The chain combines TRBV19 with TRBJ2-1; without DNA, the TCRdb call of TRBD2 cannot be checked. CDR3 length: 15 amino acids. CDR1 is LNHDA, CDR2 SQIVND, per germline (reference sequence).

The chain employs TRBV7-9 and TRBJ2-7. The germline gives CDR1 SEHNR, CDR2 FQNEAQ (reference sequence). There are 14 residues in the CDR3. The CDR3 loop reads CASSLIGSDYEQYF.

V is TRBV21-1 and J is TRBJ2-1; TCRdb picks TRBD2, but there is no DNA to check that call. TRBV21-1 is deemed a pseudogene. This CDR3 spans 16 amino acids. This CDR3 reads CASSKDGGIVDNEQFF.

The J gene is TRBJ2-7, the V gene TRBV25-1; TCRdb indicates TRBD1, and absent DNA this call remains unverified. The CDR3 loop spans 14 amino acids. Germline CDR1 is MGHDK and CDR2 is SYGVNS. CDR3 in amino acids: CASSEVPFSYEQYF.

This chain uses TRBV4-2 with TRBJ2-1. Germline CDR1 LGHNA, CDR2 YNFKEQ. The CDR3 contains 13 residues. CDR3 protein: CASSQATQNEQFF.

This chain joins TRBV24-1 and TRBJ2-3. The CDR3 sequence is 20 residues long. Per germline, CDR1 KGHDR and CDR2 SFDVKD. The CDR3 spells CATSDHLGELKLFSTDTQYF.

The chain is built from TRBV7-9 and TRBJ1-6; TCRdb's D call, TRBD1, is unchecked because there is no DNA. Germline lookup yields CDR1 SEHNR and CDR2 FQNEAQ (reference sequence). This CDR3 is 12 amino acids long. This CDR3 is CAGGFGDSPLHF.

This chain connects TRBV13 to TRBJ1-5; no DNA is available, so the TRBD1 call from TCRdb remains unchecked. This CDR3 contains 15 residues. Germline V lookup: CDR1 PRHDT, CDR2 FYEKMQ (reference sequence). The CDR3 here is CASSSRQGGNQPQHF.

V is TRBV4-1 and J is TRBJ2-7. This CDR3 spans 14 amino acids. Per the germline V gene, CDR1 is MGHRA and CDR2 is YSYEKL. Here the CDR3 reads CASSQVTSAYEQYF.

CDR3 in amino acids: CASSETSGFGKLFF. V is TRBV25-1 and J is TRBJ1-4; TCRdb reports TRBD1, a call that lacks DNA to check it against. Germline CDR1 is MGHDK and CDR2 is SYGVNS. CDR3 length equals 14 residues. The full variable domain, rest sourced from reference TRBV25-1 and TRBJ1-4, is EADIYQTPRYLVIGTGKKITLECSQTMGHDKMYWYQQDPGMELHLIHYSYGVNSTEKGDLSSESTVSRIRTEHFPLTLESARPSHTSQYLCASSETSGFGKLFFGSGTQLSVL.

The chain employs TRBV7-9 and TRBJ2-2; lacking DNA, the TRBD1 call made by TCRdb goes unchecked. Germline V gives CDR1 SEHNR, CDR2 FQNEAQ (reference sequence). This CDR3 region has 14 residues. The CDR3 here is CASSPPGGGRELFF.

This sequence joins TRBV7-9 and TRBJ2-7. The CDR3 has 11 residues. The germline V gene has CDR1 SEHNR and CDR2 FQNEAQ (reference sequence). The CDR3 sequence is CASTSGYEQYF.

The chain's CDR3 is CSARDLKKKAGNTIYF. The chain carries TRBV20-1 and TRBJ1-3. Per the germline V gene, CDR1 is DFQATT and CDR2 is SNEGSKA (reference sequence). The CDR3 loop spans 16 amino acids.

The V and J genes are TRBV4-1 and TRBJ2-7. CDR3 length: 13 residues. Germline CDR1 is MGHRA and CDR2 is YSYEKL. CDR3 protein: CASSQDRSYEQYF.

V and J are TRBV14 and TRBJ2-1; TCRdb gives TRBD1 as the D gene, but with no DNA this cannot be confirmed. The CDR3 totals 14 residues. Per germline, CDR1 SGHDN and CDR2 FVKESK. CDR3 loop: CASSQKLQAGLQFF. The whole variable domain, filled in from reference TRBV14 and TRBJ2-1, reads EAGVTQFPSHSVIEKGQTVTLRCDPISGHDNLYWYRRVMGKEIKFLLHFVKESKQDESGMPNNRFLAERTGGTYSTLKVQPAELEDSGVYFCASSQKLQAGLQFFGPGTRLTVL.

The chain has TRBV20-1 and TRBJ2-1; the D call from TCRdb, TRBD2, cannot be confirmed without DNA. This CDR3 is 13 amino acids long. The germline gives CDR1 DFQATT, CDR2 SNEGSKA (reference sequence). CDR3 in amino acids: CGASPGLGGEQFF.

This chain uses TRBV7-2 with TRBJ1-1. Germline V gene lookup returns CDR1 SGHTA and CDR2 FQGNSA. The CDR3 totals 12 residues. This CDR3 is CASSRLQVGAFF. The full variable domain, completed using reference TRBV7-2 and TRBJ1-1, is GAGVSQSPSNKVTEKGKDVELRCDPISGHTALYWYRQSLGQGLEFLIYFQGNSAPDKSGLPSDRFSAERTGGSVSTLTIQRTQQEDSAVYLCASSRLQVGAFFGQGTRLTVV.

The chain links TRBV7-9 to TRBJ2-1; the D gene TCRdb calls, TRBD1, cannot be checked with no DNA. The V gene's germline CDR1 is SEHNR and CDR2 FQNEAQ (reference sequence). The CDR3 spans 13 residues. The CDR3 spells CASSSPEGNEQFF.

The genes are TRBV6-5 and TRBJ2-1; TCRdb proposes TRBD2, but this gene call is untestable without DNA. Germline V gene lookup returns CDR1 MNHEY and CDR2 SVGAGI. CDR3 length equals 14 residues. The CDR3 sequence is CASRTSGGYNEQFF.